Listed below are T cell receptor beta chains from one sample, sequenced in a study of T-cell reconstitution after alpha-beta-depleted transplantation in children. In TCRdb, the PCR reads were re-called with MiXCR into one record per CDR3 protein. The sample holds some 290,000 distinct CDR3 sequences, around 25% seen once. The sequencing here drew on PBMCs, mostly from graft donor cells, taken 180 days after TCRalphabeta/CD19-depleted stem cell transplant. The origin of the receptors is a male patient aged 5 to 17 who had a stem cell transplant for acute lymphoblastic leukemia, so the T cells may come from the graft donor. Both conserved end residues are part of each CDR3. A D gene is named only where the DNA matches it firmly. Clone size is given for some rows only: seen once, a few or many times, or a class if the clone is expanded.

j_call: TRBJ2-6; clone_size: NA; d_call: NA; v_call: TRBV2; cdr3_aa: CASKIGTYSGANVLTF; cdr3_nt: TGTGCCAGCAAAATCGGCACGTACTCTGGGGCCAACGTCCTGACTTTC
j_call: TRBJ2-5; clone_size: NA; d_call: NA; v_call: TRBV7-2; cdr3_aa: CASSLGPLRETQYF; cdr3_nt: TGTGCCAGCAGCTTAGGTCCCTTGAGGGAGACCCAGTACTTC
j_call: TRBJ1-1; clone_size: few; d_call: TRBD1; v_call: TRBV5-5; cdr3_aa: CASSPTGVQNTEAFF; cdr3_nt: TGTGCCAGCAGCCCTACAGGGGTGCAGAACACTGAAGCTTTCTTT
j_call: TRBJ2-1; clone_size: few; d_call: NA; v_call: TRBV7-8; cdr3_aa: CASSLGPGTNEQFF; cdr3_nt: TGTGCCAGCAGCCTCGGGCCAGGGACCAATGAGCAGTTCTTC
j_call: TRBJ2-7; clone_size: NA; d_call: NA; v_call: TRBV27; cdr3_aa: CASSFDRKFDEQYF; cdr3_nt: TGTGCCAGCAGTTTTGACAGGAAGTTCGACGAGCAGTACTTC
j_call: TRBJ2-1; clone_size: once; d_call: NA; v_call: TRBV20-1; cdr3_aa: CSARDRRISEQFF; cdr3_nt: TGCAGTGCTAGAGATCGGCGCATTAGTGAGCAGTTCTTC
j_call: TRBJ2-1; clone_size: NA; d_call: TRBD2; v_call: TRBV29-1; cdr3_aa: CSVELAGVPYNEQFF; cdr3_nt: TGCAGCGTTGAACTAGCGGGAGTTCCCTACAATGAGCAGTTCTTC
j_call: TRBJ2-5; clone_size: few; d_call: NA; v_call: TRBV7-3; cdr3_aa: CASSLRERETQYF; cdr3_nt: TGTGCCAGCAGCTTACGGGAGAGAGAGACCCAGTACTTC
j_call: TRBJ1-3; clone_size: few; d_call: NA; v_call: TRBV5-1; cdr3_aa: CASSLSPHLNTIYF; cdr3_nt: TGCGCCAGCAGCCTTTCTCCCCATTTAAACACCATATATTTT
j_call: TRBJ1-1; clone_size: NA; d_call: NA; v_call: TRBV11-2; cdr3_aa: CASSFGQSYTEAFF; cdr3_nt: TGTGCCAGCAGCTTTGGTCAGTCCTACACTGAAGCTTTCTTT
j_call: TRBJ2-3; clone_size: NA; d_call: NA; v_call: TRBV28; cdr3_aa: CAMGPGLVCSDTQYF; cdr3_nt: TGTGCCATGGGCCCCGGGCTCGTGTGCTCCGATACGCAGTATTTT
j_call: TRBJ2-1; clone_size: many; d_call: TRBD2; v_call: TRBV7-2; cdr3_aa: CASSLVLIAGGRQFF; cdr3_nt: TGTGCCAGCAGCTTAGTCCTTATAGCGGGAGGGCGGCAGTTCTTC
j_call: TRBJ2-1; clone_size: few; d_call: NA; v_call: TRBV7-9; cdr3_aa: CASSLTRVHEQFF; cdr3_nt: TGTGCCAGCAGCTTAACCCGGGTCCATGAGCAGTTCTTC
j_call: TRBJ2-5; clone_size: NA; d_call: TRBD2; v_call: TRBV27; cdr3_aa: CASRQSWGGEETQYF; cdr3_nt: TGTGCCAGCAGACAGTCCTGGGGGGGAGAAGAGACCCAGTACTTC
j_call: TRBJ2-7; clone_size: few; d_call: NA; v_call: TRBV2; cdr3_aa: CASSDYRYEQYF; cdr3_nt: TGTGCCAGCAGTGACTATCGCTACGAGCAGTACTTC
j_call: TRBJ2-5; clone_size: NA; d_call: NA; v_call: TRBV20-1; cdr3_aa: CSARALPGSQRETQYF; cdr3_nt: TGCAGTGCTAGAGCTCTTCCGGGGTCTCAGAGGGAGACCCAGTACTTC
j_call: TRBJ2-6; clone_size: NA; d_call: NA; v_call: TRBV5-1; cdr3_aa: CASSLGWLPGANVLTF; cdr3_nt: TGCGCCAGCAGCTTGGGATGGTTGCCCGGGGCCAACGTCCTGACTTTC
j_call: TRBJ1-2; clone_size: NA; d_call: NA; v_call: TRBV7-9; cdr3_aa: CASSLIGTVYGYTF; cdr3_nt: TGTGCCAGCAGCTTAATCGGGACGGTCTATGGCTACACCTTC
j_call: TRBJ2-2; clone_size: many; d_call: TRBD1; v_call: TRBV7-2; cdr3_aa: CAIPGQVHTGELFF; cdr3_nt: TGTGCCATCCCGGGACAGGTCCACACCGGGGAGCTGTTTTTT
j_call: TRBJ2-3; clone_size: few; d_call: NA; v_call: TRBV7-9; cdr3_aa: CASSQRFLDTQYF; cdr3_nt: TGTGCCAGCAGCCAACGGTTCCTGGATACGCAGTATTTT
j_call: TRBJ2-7; clone_size: NA; d_call: TRBD1; v_call: TRBV5-1; cdr3_aa: CPSSLGQGWDEQYF; cdr3_nt: TGCCCCAGCAGCTTGGGACAGGGTTGGGACGAGCAGTACTTC
j_call: TRBJ2-2; clone_size: few; d_call: NA; v_call: TRBV11-2; cdr3_aa: CASSPTGFRGPGELFF; cdr3_nt: TGTGCCAGCAGCCCAACAGGGTTTCGCGGTCCCGGGGAGCTGTTTTTT
j_call: TRBJ1-6; clone_size: NA; d_call: NA; v_call: TRBV7-2; cdr3_aa: CASSFGDRPWFSPLHF; cdr3_nt: TGTGCCAGCAGCTTTGGTGACAGGCCCTGGTTTTCACCCCTCCACTTT
j_call: TRBJ2-7; clone_size: NA; d_call: TRBD2; v_call: TRBV5-5; cdr3_aa: CASSFIGLVGTYEQYF; cdr3_nt: TGTGCCAGCAGCTTCATTGGACTAGTCGGTACCTACGAGCAGTACTTC
j_call: TRBJ2-2; clone_size: once; d_call: TRBD1; v_call: TRBV25-1; cdr3_aa: CASSEYQGAHFNTGELFF; cdr3_nt: TGTGCCAGCAGTGAATATCAGGGGGCTCACTTTAACACCGGGGAGCTGTTTTTT
j_call: TRBJ2-2; clone_size: NA; d_call: NA; v_call: TRBV20-1; cdr3_aa: CSAFRGLNTGELFF; cdr3_nt: TGCAGTGCTTTCCGCGGCCTAAACACCGGGGAGCTGTTTTTT
j_call: TRBJ2-7; clone_size: NA; d_call: NA; v_call: TRBV28; cdr3_aa: CASSRTGTLAYEQYF; cdr3_nt: TGTGCCAGCAGTCGCACCGGGACTTTGGCCTACGAGCAGTACTTC
j_call: TRBJ2-7; clone_size: few; d_call: TRBD1; v_call: TRBV7-8; cdr3_aa: CASSQWTGPRYEQYF; cdr3_nt: TGTGCCAGCAGCCAGTGGACAGGGCCCAGATACGAGCAGTACTTC
j_call: TRBJ2-7; clone_size: NA; d_call: NA; v_call: TRBV6-7; cdr3_aa: CASKGVTYEQYF; cdr3_nt: TGTGCCAGCAAAGGGGTAACCTACGAGCAGTACTTC
j_call: TRBJ2-7; clone_size: few; d_call: NA; v_call: TRBV29-1; cdr3_aa: CSVEGADSSYEQYF; cdr3_nt: TGCAGCGTTGAAGGAGCGGATTCTTCCTACGAGCAGTACTTC
j_call: TRBJ2-2; clone_size: few; d_call: TRBD2; v_call: TRBV9; cdr3_aa: CASSVNTGLAGTTGELFF; cdr3_nt: TGTGCCAGCAGCGTCAACACCGGACTAGCGGGAACCACCGGGGAGCTGTTTTTT
j_call: TRBJ1-2; clone_size: NA; d_call: NA; v_call: TRBV4-1; cdr3_aa: CASSQDQGVGNGYTF; cdr3_nt: TGCGCCAGCAGCCAAGATCAGGGAGTAGGTAATGGCTACACCTTC
j_call: TRBJ2-6; clone_size: few; d_call: NA; v_call: TRBV5-1; cdr3_aa: CASSLMPTVPSGANVLTF; cdr3_nt: TGCGCCAGCAGCTTGATGCCGACAGTCCCCTCTGGGGCCAACGTCCTGACTTTC
j_call: TRBJ2-7; clone_size: few; d_call: TRBD1; v_call: TRBV7-8; cdr3_aa: CASSFYRGLDEQYF; cdr3_nt: TGTGCCAGCAGCTTTTACAGGGGGCTGGACGAGCAGTACTTC
j_call: TRBJ1-5; clone_size: NA; d_call: NA; v_call: TRBV12-3/TRBV12-4; cdr3_aa: CASSLGVAQPQHF; cdr3_nt: TGTGCCAGCAGTTTGGGGGTAGCTCAGCCCCAGCATTTT
j_call: TRBJ2-1; clone_size: few; d_call: TRBD2; v_call: TRBV12-3/TRBV12-4; cdr3_aa: CASSLWLAVYNEQFF; cdr3_nt: TGTGCCAGCAGTTTATGGCTAGCGGTTTACAATGAGCAGTTCTTC
j_call: TRBJ1-2; clone_size: NA; d_call: NA; v_call: TRBV5-6; cdr3_aa: CASSTDTSRGYAF; cdr3_nt: TGTGCCAGCAGCACCGACACCTCCCGTGGCTACGCCTTC
j_call: TRBJ2-1; clone_size: few; d_call: TRBD2; v_call: TRBV6-2/TRBV6-3; cdr3_aa: CASWDSGSINEQFF; cdr3_nt: TGTGCCAGCTGGGATAGCGGGAGTATAAATGAGCAGTTCTTC
j_call: TRBJ2-3; clone_size: NA; d_call: TRBD2; v_call: TRBV7-9; cdr3_aa: CASSTLAGGPTDTQYF; cdr3_nt: TGTGCCAGCAGCACACTAGCGGGAGGGCCGACAGATACGCAGTATTTT
j_call: TRBJ2-5; clone_size: few; d_call: TRBD2; v_call: TRBV18; cdr3_aa: CASSPGRTREKETQYF; cdr3_nt: TGTGCCAGCTCACCAGGGAGGACTAGGGAAAAAGAGACCCAGTACTTC
j_call: TRBJ2-7; clone_size: NA; d_call: NA; v_call: TRBV27; cdr3_aa: CASSPRAPVQYF; cdr3_nt: TGTGCCAGCAGTCCCCGGGCCCCAGTGCAGTACTTC
j_call: TRBJ1-1; clone_size: NA; d_call: TRBD1; v_call: TRBV5-1; cdr3_aa: CASSSLGTAEAFF; cdr3_nt: TGCGCCAGCAGCTCCCTAGGGACAGCTGAAGCTTTCTTT
j_call: TRBJ1-5; clone_size: NA; d_call: TRBD1; v_call: TRBV7-8; cdr3_aa: CPSSLFNRGFNQPQHF; cdr3_nt: TGTCCCAGCAGCTTATTTAACAGGGGATTCAATCAGCCCCAGCATTTT
j_call: TRBJ2-3; clone_size: few; d_call: NA; v_call: TRBV5-1; cdr3_aa: CASSGRGATDTQYF; cdr3_nt: TGCGCCAGCAGCGGAAGGGGGGCCACAGATACGCAGTATTTT
j_call: TRBJ2-7; clone_size: few; d_call: NA; v_call: TRBV5-6; cdr3_aa: CASSIRVPPYEQYF; cdr3_nt: TGTGCCAGCAGCATCCGGGTTCCACCCTACGAGCAGTACTTC
j_call: TRBJ2-3; clone_size: NA; d_call: NA; v_call: TRBV7-8; cdr3_aa: CASSTLSGHVTDTQYF; cdr3_nt: TGTGCCAGCAGCACCCTCTCAGGACATGTCACAGATACGCAGTATTTT
j_call: TRBJ2-3; clone_size: many; d_call: NA; v_call: TRBV20-1; cdr3_aa: CSATNPGLLRDTQYF; cdr3_nt: TGCAGTGCTACCAACCCGGGACTCTTAAGAGATACGCAGTATTTT
j_call: TRBJ2-7; clone_size: few; d_call: NA; v_call: TRBV7-3; cdr3_aa: CASSPTGNDYEQYF; cdr3_nt: TGTGCCAGCAGCCCCACAGGGAACGACTACGAGCAGTACTTC
j_call: TRBJ2-7; clone_size: few; d_call: NA; v_call: TRBV6-5; cdr3_aa: CASSYWQANSYEQYF; cdr3_nt: TGTGCCAGCAGTTACTGGCAGGCCAACTCCTACGAGCAGTACTTC
j_call: TRBJ2-7; clone_size: NA; d_call: TRBD2; v_call: TRBV10-3; cdr3_aa: CAISDGLAGGGPYEQYF; cdr3_nt: TGTGCCATCAGTGATGGACTAGCGGGAGGGGGCCCCTACGAGCAGTACTTC
j_call: TRBJ2-1; clone_size: few; d_call: TRBD2; v_call: TRBV7-7; cdr3_aa: CASSSGLAGGAGNEQFF; cdr3_nt: TGTGCCAGCAGCTCGGGACTAGCGGGAGGGGCTGGCAATGAGCAGTTCTTC
j_call: TRBJ2-5; clone_size: NA; d_call: NA; v_call: TRBV7-9; cdr3_aa: CASSPTRTAVHQETQYF; cdr3_nt: TGTGCCAGCAGCCCAACCCGGACAGCTGTTCACCAAGAGACCCAGTACTTC
j_call: TRBJ1-4; clone_size: NA; d_call: TRBD1; v_call: TRBV5-1; cdr3_aa: CASSRTGQGEKLFF; cdr3_nt: TGCGCCAGCAGCCGCACGGGACAGGGTGAAAAACTGTTTTTT
j_call: TRBJ1-1; clone_size: NA; d_call: NA; v_call: TRBV11-2; cdr3_aa: CASSLDRARTEAFF; cdr3_nt: TGTGCCAGCAGCTTAGACAGGGCGAGGACTGAAGCTTTCTTT
j_call: TRBJ2-3; clone_size: few; d_call: NA; v_call: TRBV5-1; cdr3_aa: CASSLAVDRTPTDTQYF; cdr3_nt: TGCGCCAGCAGCTTGGCCGTCGACAGGACCCCCACAGATACGCAGTATTTT
j_call: TRBJ2-7; clone_size: NA; d_call: TRBD2; v_call: TRBV10-1; cdr3_aa: CASSEFGRASYEQYF; cdr3_nt: TGCGCCAGCAGTGAATTCGGGAGGGCGTCCTACGAGCAGTACTTC
j_call: TRBJ2-1; clone_size: NA; d_call: TRBD2; v_call: TRBV9; cdr3_aa: CASSVGSGGNEQFF; cdr3_nt: TGTGCCAGCAGCGTAGGTTCGGGGGGCAATGAGCAGTTCTTC
j_call: TRBJ1-6; clone_size: NA; d_call: TRBD1; v_call: TRBV9; cdr3_aa: CASSAGTGGPSSYNSPLHF; cdr3_nt: TGTGCCAGCAGCGCCGGGACAGGGGGCCCGAGCTCCTATAATTCACCCCTCCACTTT
j_call: TRBJ1-2; clone_size: many; d_call: TRBD1; v_call: TRBV5-4; cdr3_aa: CASSRDRVNYGYTF; cdr3_nt: TGTGCCAGCAGCCGGGACAGGGTGAACTATGGCTACACCTTC